These T cell receptor beta chains were read from a single sample in a study of cytomegalovirus exposure and HLA in healthy donors. Assay used: immunoSEQ multiplex PCR; TCRdb lists only in-frame clones, some missing. The table records about 190,000 clones, 80% of them present only once. Sequencing input: PBMCs. The receptors derive from a boy between 5 and 17 years old in good health and CMV-seronegative. The CDR3 runs from the conserved cysteine through the conserved F or W.

14	TRBV5-4	TRBJ1-2	CASSLETGAIGYTF
14	TRBV7-3	TRBJ1-1	CASSPQGGNTEAFF
13	TRBV4-1	TRBJ1-4	CASSPQGNEKLFF
15	TRBV7-9	TRBJ1-4	CASSSTTGAEEKLFF
14	TRBV4-3	TRBJ2-1	CASSQERRGNEQFF
16	TRBV5-6	TRBJ2-7	CASSPPGGQGAIEQYF
15	TRBV5-8	TRBJ2-7	CASSVVGTGEGEQYF
17	TRBV19	TRBJ2-1	CASSILPTGRPYNEQFF
11	TRBV29-1	TRBJ2-5	CSASPPETQYF
17	TRBV18	TRBJ1-1	CASSPPPTGAGGTEAFF
15	TRBV6-5	TRBJ1-1	CASSYRGQRRGEAFF
16	TRBV5-6	NA	CASSRSGTHSSYEQYF
16	TRBV6-1	TRBJ2-1	CASSEALGGARNEQFF
14	TRBV27	TRBJ2-1	CASRSIGGRNEQFF
11	TRBV29-1	TRBJ2-1	CSGLAGPEQFF
13	TRBV29-1	TRBJ1-4	CSVPSSGSEKLFF
15	TRBV5-1	TRBJ1-4	CASSLQGARDEKLFF
13	TRBV9	TRBJ2-3	CASSAWGQDTQYF
14	TRBV7-2	TRBJ2-7	CASSLEGAPREQYF
15	TRBV4-2	TRBJ2-4	CASSQRQGAKNIQYF
12	TRBV12-5	TRBJ2-1	CASAPLRGEQFF
16	TRBV19	TRBJ1-5	CASSIGKGQGYQPQHF
14	TRBV10-3	TRBJ1-2	CAISYKGQEVGYTF
14	TRBV6-5	TRBJ1-1	CASSPVQGWVEAFF
15	TRBV18	TRBJ1-2	CASSFNRDRVLGYTF
13	TRBV29-1	TRBJ1-1	CSVKQVLNTEAFF
15	TRBV15	TRBJ2-5	CATSRDGLRAETQYF
14	TRBV15	TRBJ1-4	CATSRVQGNEKLFF
14	TRBV19	TRBJ2-3	CATNSGGSTDTQYF
12	TRBV7-9	TRBJ1-2	CASSLRLGGYTF
14	TRBV6-1	TRBJ1-5	CASSGRVGNQPQHF
14	TRBV5-5	TRBJ1-2	CASTPLTSNYGYTF
15	TRBV5-1	TRBJ2-2	CASSRGTGNTGELFF
16	TRBV30	TRBJ1-6	CAWSRRDTGFDSPLHF
15	TRBV7-3	TRBJ2-3	CASSKQGARTDTQYF
15	TRBV5-1	TRBJ1-4	CASSSPQGENEKLFF
12	TRBV7-9	TRBJ1-4	CASSALNEKLFF
16	TRBV19	TRBJ1-5	CATRGQGHNSNQPQHF
14	TRBV29-1	TRBJ2-1	CSSSPGQGAGEQFF
15	TRBV9	TRBJ2-5	CASSPYGSLQETQYF
13	TRBV29-1	TRBJ2-7	CSGRDRPVHEQYF
16	TRBV5-4	TRBJ1-1	CASSQTGGRRHTEAFF
12	TRBV2	TRBJ2-1	CASDRVMNEQFF
15	TRBV5-5	TRBJ1-1	CASSLAPTGIKEAFF